This TCR beta chain was retrieved from a study of cytomegalovirus exposure and HLA in healthy donors. V lost 5 bases and J lost 6, with 16 bases in between. Germline assignment: CDR1 SGHDT and CDR2 YYEEEE. The CDR3 is 14 amino acids. These donors counted as nominally healthy when sampled, but unrecorded immune exposures were likely. A multiplex PCR was run with 60 Vbeta primers and 13 Jbeta primers. Sequenced by immunoSEQ multiplex PCR; TCRdb stores in-frame clones only, minus some. The table includes around 150,000 clones, about 85% detected once. This chain connects TRBV5-6 to TRBJ2-3; maybe TRBD1 (6 bases). The material sequenced was PBMCs. The source of this sequence is a boy aged 2 to 10 in good health and CMV-seronegative. In DNA form, the CDR3 reads TGTGCCAGCAGACTGGGGGCAGGGGTCGATACGCAGTATTTT. Its protein is CASRLGAGVDTQYF.